The present TCR beta chain was sequenced within a study of T-cell memory formation after mild COVID-19. TCRdb redid the calling of the 5' RACE reads with MiXCR, one entry per CDR3 protein. The sample lists approximately 250,000 distinct CDR3 sequences; 16% were seen once. General study results and limits: Within pre-infection memory, some responding clones were found, suggesting cross-reactive memory joined. While clones contracting from day 15 to 85 were balanced between CD4 and CD8, later expanders leaned CD4+. Contracting CD4+ clones sat mainly in CM and EM; CD8+ in EMRA.

V trimming: 6 bases; J trimming: 5 bases; junction bases outside the gene matches: 6. This CDR3 is 13 amino acids long. Germline V lookup: CDR1 MNHEY, CDR2 SVGAGI. This clonotype has more than one count but fewer than ten. Its antigen is undetermined. This TCR was recovered from a man between 18 and 35 years old who had mild COVID-19 (a few samples of this study predate the infection). Cell type and time point are not known. This chain connects TRBV6-5 to TRBJ2-7; 8 bases line up with TRBD2. Sequencing was performed on PBMCs or a T cell subset sorted from them (not recorded which). The CDR3 DNA sequence: TGTGCCAGCAGACAGGGACTAGGCGACGAGCAGTACTTC. This encodes CASRQGLGDEQYF.